Sequencing of this T cell receptor beta chain was carried out in a study of blood T cell repertoires in COVID-19. Study background: Some COVID-19 samples were acute and others convalescent; all came from the United States, Italy and Spain.

Per the germline V gene, CDR1 is LGHDT and CDR2 is YNNKEL (reference sequence). V was pared by 6 bases and J by 10 bases, with 13 bases between. CDR3 size: 12 residues. In the study's own analysis: Estimated nucleated cell counts came from reference gene primer amplification. Clones were read by immunoSEQ multiplex PCR, and TCRdb kept only the in-frame ones, dropping some. V and J calls and clone size are as listed in that table; D and trimming were resolved from the DNA. The sample holds about 160,000 clones, around 83% seen once. The chain links TRBV3-1 (or the pseudogene TRBV3-2) to TRBJ2-1; D possibly corresponds to TRBD2 (6 bases). Sequenced material: peripheral blood. The origin of this receptor is a woman aged 45-65 years with COVID-19, enrolled during active disease. Here the CDR3 DNA reads TGTGCCAGCAGTCCGGGACTCCCGGAGCAGTTCTTC. As protein: CASSPGLPEQFF.